The 9 T cell receptor beta chains presented below share a single source sample, sequenced in a study of blood T cell repertoires in COVID-19. The data were produced by immunoSEQ multiplex PCR, yet TCRdb's version contains in-frame clones alone and is incomplete. The table lists some 180,000 clones, about four fifths of them singletons. Sequencing input: peripheral blood. The source is a woman aged 40 to 50 with COVID-19, enrolled during active disease.

This chain links TRBV4-1 with TRBJ1-5; D remains unclear. Trimming took off 0 bases at V and 0 bases at J, with 15 bases between the two ends. The CDR3 is made up of 18 amino acids. CDR1 and CDR2 from the germline V gene are MGHRA and YSYEKL. CDR3 DNA sequence: TGCGCCAGCAGCCAAGAACCTGGTAGCCGGAGTAGCAATCAGCCCCAGCATTTT. Protein: CASSQEPGSRSSNQPQHF.

This clone occurred once. This chain joins TRBV21-1 and TRBJ2-1; the D call of TRBD2 is as the table states it, not checked on the DNA. TRBV21-1 is noted as a pseudogene. The CDR3 is 15 residues long. This CDR3 reads CASTSAGGGWNEQFF. In DNA form, the CDR3 reads TGTGCCAGCACCTCAGCGGGAGGCGGCTGGAATGAGCAGTTCTTC.

The rearrangement links TRBV30 to TRBJ2-1, with D perhaps matching TRBD2 (7 bases). CDR3 size: 16 residues. V lost 1 base and J lost 0, with 13 bases in between. Germline CDR1 reads GTSNPN; CDR2 reads SVGIG (reference sequence). The CDR3 bases are TGTGCCTGGAGTGCCGGGGGGCAGAGCTCCTACAATGAGCAGTTCTTC. Its translation: CAWSAGGQSSYNEQFF.

The chain links TRBV30 to TRBJ2-2; possible D gene TRBD1, 6 bases. The germline V gene encodes CDR1 GTSNPN and CDR2 SVGIG (reference sequence). This CDR3 comprises 15 residues. V was clipped by 4 bases and J by 4 bases, with 16 bases between them. DNA for the CDR3: TGTGCCTGGACCCAGGGGCTTCCGGGCACCGGGGAGCTGTTTTTT. Translation: CAWTQGLPGTGELFF.

The J gene is TRBJ1-6, the V gene TRBV14, with D uncertain. There are 14 residues in the CDR3. The germline CDR1 and CDR2 sequences are SGHDN and FVKESK. The V end was cut by 0 bases, the J end by 6 bases, with 6 bases between. CDR3 region: CASSQEAVNSPLHF. CDR3 DNA: TGTGCCAGCAGCCAAGAAGCGGTTAATTCACCCCTCCACTTT.

The V gene is TRBV6-5, the J gene TRBJ1-2; 10 nucleotides line up with TRBD1. The CDR3 has 16 amino acids. The germline V gene encodes CDR1 MNHEY and CDR2 SVGAGI. The trim removed 4 bases at V and 3 bases at J, leaving 8 bases unmatched. In nucleotides, the CDR3 is TGTGCCAGCAGTTGGGACAGGGGTGGTGCGGACTATGGCTACACCTTC. Residues: CASSWDRGGADYGYTF.

CDR3 in DNA: TGCGCCAGCAGCCAAGTCAAGTCCCGAGGAGAGACCCAGTACTTC. Encoded protein: CASSQVKSRGETQYF. This chain links TRBV4-1 with TRBJ2-5; D is unresolved. Looked up from germline, CDR1 is MGHRA and CDR2 is YSYEKL. V was clipped by 1 base and J by 4 bases, with 13 bases between them. The CDR3 is 15 amino acids.

The gene calls are TRBV6-5 and TRBJ1-3; 8 bases fit TRBD1. CDR1 is MNHEY and CDR2 is SVGAGI in the germline V gene. V dropped 5 bases and J dropped 5; count of bases not matched to a gene: 5. The CDR3 loop spans 14 amino acids. This CDR3 is CASSIDRGRNTIYF. In DNA, the CDR3 is TGTGCCAGCAGTATCGACAGGGGAAGAAACACCATATATTTT.

The rearrangement links TRBV6-2 or TRBV6-3 to TRBJ2-1; D call uncertain. The V end lost 6 bases, the J end lost 7 bases, and 10 bases lay between the germline ends. From germline, CDR1 is MNHEY and CDR2 SVGEGT. This CDR3 contains 12 residues. The CDR3 reads CASSSLLNEQFF. The CDR3 nucleotides read TGTGCCAGCAGCTCCCTGTTAAATGAGCAGTTCTTC.